One and the same sample provided the 10 T cell receptor beta chains below, sequenced in a study of cytomegalovirus exposure and HLA in healthy donors. Primers: 60 Vbeta forward and 13 Jbeta reverse. The data were produced by immunoSEQ multiplex PCR, yet TCRdb's version contains in-frame clones alone and is incomplete. The sample contains some 150,000 clones, around nine tenths of which appear only once. Sequenced material: PBMCs. The receptors originated from a woman younger than 45 in good health and CMV-seronegative.

This chain connects TRBV27 to TRBJ2-5, with 11 nucleotides matching TRBD2. CDR1 and CDR2 (germline): MNHEY, SMNVEV (reference sequence). The V segment lost 5 bases and the J segment 0 bases; nucleotides outside the gene matches: 14. This CDR3 has 19 residues. CDR3 in amino acids: CASSTLAGVSRQYQETQYF. The CDR3 nucleotides read TGTGCCAGCAGTACACTAGCGGGAGTATCCCGACAGTACCAAGAGACCCAGTACTTC.

J is TRBJ2-7 and V is TRBV10-2; 10 bases map to TRBD1. Germline V CDR1 and CDR2: WSHSY, SAAADI. This CDR3 is built from 15 residues. V shed 5 bases, J shed 0 bases, and the junction held 4 bases outside the gene matches. The CDR3 sequence is CASSPGTGVSYEQYF. The CDR3 nucleotides are TGCGCCAGCAGTCCCGGGACAGGGGTCTCCTACGAGCAGTACTTC.

This clone has only one observation. The chain recombines TRBV9 with TRBJ2-1; a possible D gene is TRBD1 (8 bases). CDR1 and CDR2 (germline): SGDLS, YYNGEE. The germline V and J ends were trimmed by 4 bases and 1 base, with 12 bases remaining between them. The CDR3 length is 15 residues. The CDR3 nucleotides are TGTGCCAGCAGCACAGGGGGGGAGTCCTACAATGAGCAGTTCTTC. Amino acids: CASSTGGESYNEQFF.

The V call is TRBV12-5, the J call TRBJ1-1; D may be TRBD1 (5 bases). The CDR3 length is 13 residues. The germline gives CDR1 LGHNT, CDR2 FRNRAP. Trimming took off 5 bases at V and 8 bases at J, with 15 bases between the two ends. In DNA, the CDR3 is TGTGCTAGTGGTCCTCCTTTTGGGGGGGAAGCTTTCTTT. This encodes CASGPPFGGEAFF. Filled out from reference TRBV12-5 and TRBJ1-1, the complete variable domain reads DARVTQTPRHKVTEMGQEVTMRCQPILGHNTVFWYRQTMMQGLELLAYFRNRAPLDDSGMPKDRFSAEMPDATLATLKIQPSEPRDSAVYFCASGPPFGGEAFFGQGTRLTVV.

About this clone itself: Other DNA sequences from this sample encode an identical CDR3 as well. The J gene is TRBJ1-4, the V gene TRBV5-1; a weak D match, TRBD1 (5 bases). Germline CDR1 SGHRS, CDR2 YFSETQ. Between the trimmed V and J ends, which lost 4 bases and 0 bases, there was a span of 7 bases. CDR3 length: 14 amino acids. The CDR3 region is CASSLTATNEKLFF. The CDR3 DNA is TGCGCCAGCAGCCTGACAGCAACTAATGAAAAACTGTTTTTT.

The chain carries TRBV7-9 and TRBJ1-2; weak D call: TRBD1 (5 bases). The CDR3 runs 14 residues. The V gene lost 7 bases and the J gene lost 3 bases, with 15 bases spanning the gap. Germline CDR1 SEHNR, CDR2 FQNEAQ (reference sequence). The CDR3 DNA reads TGTGCCAGCACCCGAGGGGAGGGCCACTATGGCTACACCTTC. Its translation: CASTRGEGHYGYTF.

The rearrangement links TRBV11-3 to TRBJ2-1; perhaps TRBD2 as D (6 bases). V was pared by 4 bases and J by 10 bases, with 11 bases between. The CDR3 is 12 amino acids. Germline V CDR1 and CDR2: SGHNT, YENEEA. The CDR3 spells CASSWDGGEQFF. CDR3 DNA: TGTGCCAGCAGCTGGGACGGGGGAGAGCAGTTCTTC.

The chain carries TRBV10-1 and TRBJ2-7, with 9 bases matching TRBD1. Germline CDR1 WNHNN, CDR2 SYGVQD (reference sequence). The CDR3 contains 13 residues. V shed 10 bases and J 3 bases; nucleotides not matched to a gene: 7. CDR3 protein: CATGQGLNYEQYF. The CDR3 region has the DNA TGCGCCACCGGACAGGGGCTAAACTACGAGCAGTACTTC.

This sequence joins TRBV27 and TRBJ2-2; possible D gene TRBD2, 5 bases. Germline CDR1 MNHEY, CDR2 SMNVEV (reference sequence). This CDR3 has 14 amino acids. The V and J ends lost 5 bases and 6 bases respectively, with 13 bases between them. For the CDR3, the DNA is TGTGCCAGCAGTCACTATGGAGGTTCCGGGGAGCTGTTTTTT. It codes for CASSHYGGSGELFF.

The chain uses TRBV6-5 and TRBJ2-3; weak D call: TRBD2 (6 bases). From germline, CDR1 is MNHEY and CDR2 SVGAGI. V was cut by 10 bases and J by 3 bases, with 17 bases left in between. The CDR3 sequence is 14 residues long. DNA for the CDR3: TGTGCCATCAGAACCGGGGGTTCGACAGATACGCAGTATTTT. It specifies CAIRTGGSTDTQYF.